This TCR beta chain was found in a study of blood T cell repertoires in COVID-19. TCRdb keeps only in-frame clones here, not all; method: immunoSEQ multiplex PCR. The sample has 150,000 or so clones; about 85% are singletons. V was clipped by 4 bases and J by 5 bases; unmatched bases: 9. This CDR3 contains 15 residues. The germline gives CDR1 ENHRY, CDR2 SYGVKD. The chain is built from TRBV10-3 and TRBJ2-5; TRBD2 aligns across 8 bases. The clonotype was recovered from a woman aged 35 to 49 who had been exposed to COVID-19. The sequencing sample was made of PBMCs or T cells enriched from blood (not recorded which). CDR3 in DNA: TGTGCCATCAGTGCCCGGAGCGGGAGCGGGGAGACCCAGTACTTC. Its protein is CAISARSGSGETQYF.